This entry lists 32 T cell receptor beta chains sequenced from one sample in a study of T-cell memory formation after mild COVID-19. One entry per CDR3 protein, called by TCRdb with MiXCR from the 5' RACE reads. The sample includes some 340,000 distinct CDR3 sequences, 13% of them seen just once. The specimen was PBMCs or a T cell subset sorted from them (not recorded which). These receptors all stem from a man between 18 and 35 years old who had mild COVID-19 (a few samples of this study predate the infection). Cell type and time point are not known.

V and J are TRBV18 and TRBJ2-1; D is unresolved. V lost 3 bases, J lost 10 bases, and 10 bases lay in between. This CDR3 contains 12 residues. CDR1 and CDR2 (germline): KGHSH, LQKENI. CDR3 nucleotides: TGTGCCAGCTCACCGGGCCTGGGGGAGCAGTTCTTC. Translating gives CASSPGLGEQFF.

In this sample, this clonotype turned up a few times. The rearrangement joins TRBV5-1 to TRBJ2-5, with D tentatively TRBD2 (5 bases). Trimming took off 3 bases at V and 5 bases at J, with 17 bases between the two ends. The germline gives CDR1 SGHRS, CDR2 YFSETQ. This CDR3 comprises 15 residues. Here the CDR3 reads CASSSGFTAVETQYF. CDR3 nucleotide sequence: TGCGCCAGCAGCTCGGGGTTTACGGCGGTGGAGACCCAGTACTTC.

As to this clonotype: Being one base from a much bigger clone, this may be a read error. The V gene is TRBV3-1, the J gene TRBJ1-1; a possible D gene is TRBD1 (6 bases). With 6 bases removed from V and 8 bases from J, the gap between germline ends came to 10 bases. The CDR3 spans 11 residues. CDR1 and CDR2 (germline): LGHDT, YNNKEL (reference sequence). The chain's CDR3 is CASRHTGEAFF. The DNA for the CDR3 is TGTGCCAGCAGACATACAGGGGAAGCTTTCTTT.

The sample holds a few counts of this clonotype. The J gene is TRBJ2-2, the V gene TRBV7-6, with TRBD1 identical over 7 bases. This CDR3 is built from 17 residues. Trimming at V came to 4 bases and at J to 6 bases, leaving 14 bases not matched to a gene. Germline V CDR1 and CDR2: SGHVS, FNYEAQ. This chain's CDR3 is CASSSLEGAKNAGELFF. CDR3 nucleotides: TGTGCCAGCAGCTCCCTAGAGGGGGCCAAGAATGCCGGGGAGCTGTTTTTT.

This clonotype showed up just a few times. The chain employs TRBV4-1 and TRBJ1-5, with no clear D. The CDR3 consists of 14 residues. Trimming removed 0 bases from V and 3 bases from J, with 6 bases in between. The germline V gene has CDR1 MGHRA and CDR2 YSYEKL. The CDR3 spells CASSQEGLNQPQHF. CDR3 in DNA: TGCGCCAGCAGCCAAGAAGGCCTCAATCAGCCCCAGCATTTT.

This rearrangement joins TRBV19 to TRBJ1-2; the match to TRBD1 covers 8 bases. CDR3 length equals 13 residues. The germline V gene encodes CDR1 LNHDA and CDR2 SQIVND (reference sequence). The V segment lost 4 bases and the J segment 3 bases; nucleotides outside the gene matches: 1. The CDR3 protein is CASSTGGDYGYTF. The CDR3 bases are TGTGCCAGTAGTACAGGGGGCGACTATGGCTACACCTTC.

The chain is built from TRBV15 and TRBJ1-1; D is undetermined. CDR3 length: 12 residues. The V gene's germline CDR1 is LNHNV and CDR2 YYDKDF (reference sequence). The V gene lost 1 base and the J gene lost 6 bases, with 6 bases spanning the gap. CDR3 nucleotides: TGTGCCACCAGCAGAGGTTTGGCTGAAGCTTTCTTT. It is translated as CATSRGLAEAFF.

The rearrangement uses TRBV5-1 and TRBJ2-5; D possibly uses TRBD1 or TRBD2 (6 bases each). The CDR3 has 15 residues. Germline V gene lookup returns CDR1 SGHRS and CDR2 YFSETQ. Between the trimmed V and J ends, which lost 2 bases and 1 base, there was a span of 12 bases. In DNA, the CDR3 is TGCGCCAGCAGCTTTCTCGGGGGCCCCCAAGAGACCCAGTACTTC. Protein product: CASSFLGGPQETQYF.

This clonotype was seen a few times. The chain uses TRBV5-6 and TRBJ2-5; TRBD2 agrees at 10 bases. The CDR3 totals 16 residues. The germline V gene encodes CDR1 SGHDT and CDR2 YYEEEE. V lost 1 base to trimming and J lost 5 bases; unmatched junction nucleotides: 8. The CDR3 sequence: CASSLWILAGDETQYF. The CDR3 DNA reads TGTGCCAGCAGCTTGTGGATCCTAGCGGGGGACGAGACCCAGTACTTC.

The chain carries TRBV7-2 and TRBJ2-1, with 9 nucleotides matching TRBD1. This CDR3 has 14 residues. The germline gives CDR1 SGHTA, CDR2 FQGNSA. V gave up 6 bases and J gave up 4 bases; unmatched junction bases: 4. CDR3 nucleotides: TGTGCCAGCAGAAGACAGGGGGAGTACAATGAGCAGTTCTTC. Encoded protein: CASRRQGEYNEQFF.

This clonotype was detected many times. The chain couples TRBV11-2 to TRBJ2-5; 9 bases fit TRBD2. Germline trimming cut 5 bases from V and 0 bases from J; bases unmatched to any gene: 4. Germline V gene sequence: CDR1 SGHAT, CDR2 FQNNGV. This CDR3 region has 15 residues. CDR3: CASSMAGGYQETQYF. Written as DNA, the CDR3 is TGTGCCAGCAGCATGGCGGGGGGGTACCAAGAGACCCAGTACTTC.

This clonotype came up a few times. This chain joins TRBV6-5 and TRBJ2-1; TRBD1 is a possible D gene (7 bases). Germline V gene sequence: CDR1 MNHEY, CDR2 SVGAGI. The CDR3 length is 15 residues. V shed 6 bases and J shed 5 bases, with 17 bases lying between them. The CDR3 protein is CASSPGQGGNNEQFF. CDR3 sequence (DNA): TGTGCCAGCAGCCCCGGGCAGGGGGGTAACAATGAGCAGTTCTTC.

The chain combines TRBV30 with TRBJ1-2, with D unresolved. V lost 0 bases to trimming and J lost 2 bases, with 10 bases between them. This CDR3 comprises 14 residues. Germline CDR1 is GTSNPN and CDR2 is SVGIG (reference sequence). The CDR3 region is CAWSVIELNYGYTF. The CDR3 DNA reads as TGTGCCTGGAGTGTAATCGAGCTGAACTATGGCTACACCTTC.

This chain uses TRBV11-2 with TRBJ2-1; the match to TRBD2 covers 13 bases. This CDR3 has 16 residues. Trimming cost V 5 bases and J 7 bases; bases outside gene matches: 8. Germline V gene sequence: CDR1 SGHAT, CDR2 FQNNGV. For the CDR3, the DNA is TGTGCCAGCAGCGGTACCACTAGCGGGGGGGCGAATGAGCAGTTCTTC. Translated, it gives CASSGTTSGGANEQFF.

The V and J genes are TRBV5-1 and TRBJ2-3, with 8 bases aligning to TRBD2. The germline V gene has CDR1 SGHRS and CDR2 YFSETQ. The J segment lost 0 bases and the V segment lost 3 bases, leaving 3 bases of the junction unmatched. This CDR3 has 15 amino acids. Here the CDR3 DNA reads TGCGCCAGCAGCTACGGACTAGCTAGCACAGATACGCAGTATTTT. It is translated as CASSYGLASTDTQYF.

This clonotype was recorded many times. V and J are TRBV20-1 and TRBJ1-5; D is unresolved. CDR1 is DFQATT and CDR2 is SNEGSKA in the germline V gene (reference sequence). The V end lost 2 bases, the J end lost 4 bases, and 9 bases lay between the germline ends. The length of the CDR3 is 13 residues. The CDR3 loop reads CSARMAPNQPQHF. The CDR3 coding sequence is TGCAGTGCTAGAATGGCACCAAATCAGCCCCAGCATTTT.

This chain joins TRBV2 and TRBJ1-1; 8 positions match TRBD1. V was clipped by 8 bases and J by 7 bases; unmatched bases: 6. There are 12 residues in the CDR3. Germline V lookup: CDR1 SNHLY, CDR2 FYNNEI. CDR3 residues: CASRGQGGEAFF. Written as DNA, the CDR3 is TGTGCCAGCCGAGGACAGGGCGGTGAAGCTTTCTTT.

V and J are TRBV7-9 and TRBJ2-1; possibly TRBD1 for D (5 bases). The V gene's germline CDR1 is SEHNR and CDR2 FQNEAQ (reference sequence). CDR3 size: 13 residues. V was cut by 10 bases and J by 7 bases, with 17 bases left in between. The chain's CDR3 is CATFGQGKNEQFF. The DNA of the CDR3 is TGTGCCACCTTTGGGCAGGGTAAAAATGAGCAGTTCTTC.

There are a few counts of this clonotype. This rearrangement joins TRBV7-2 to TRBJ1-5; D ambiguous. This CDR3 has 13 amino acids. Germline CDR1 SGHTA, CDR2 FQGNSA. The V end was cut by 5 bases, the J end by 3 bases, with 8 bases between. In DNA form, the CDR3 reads TGTGCCAGCAGCGAATCAGTCAATCAGCCCCAGCATTTT. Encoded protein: CASSESVNQPQHF.

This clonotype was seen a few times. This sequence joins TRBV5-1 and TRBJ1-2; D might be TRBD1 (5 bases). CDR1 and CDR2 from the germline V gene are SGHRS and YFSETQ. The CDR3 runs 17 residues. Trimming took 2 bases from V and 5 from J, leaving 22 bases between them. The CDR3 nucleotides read TGCGCCAGCAGCTTTGACCTGTTGACAGTCGATGAGTATGGCTACACCTTC. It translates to CASSFDLLTVDEYGYTF.

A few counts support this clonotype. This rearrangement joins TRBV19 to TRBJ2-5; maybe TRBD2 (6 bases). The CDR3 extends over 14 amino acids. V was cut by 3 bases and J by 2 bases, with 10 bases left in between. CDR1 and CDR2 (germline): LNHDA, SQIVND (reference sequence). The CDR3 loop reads CASSIAGLQETQYF. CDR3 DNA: TGTGCCAGTAGTATCGCGGGACTGCAAGAGACCCAGTACTTC.

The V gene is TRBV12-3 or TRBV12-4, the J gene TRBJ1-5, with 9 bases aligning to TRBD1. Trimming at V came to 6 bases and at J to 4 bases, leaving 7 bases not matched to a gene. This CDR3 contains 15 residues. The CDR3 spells CASSPGTGFNQPQHF. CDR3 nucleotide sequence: TGTGCCAGCAGCCCAGGGACAGGGTTTAATCAGCCCCAGCATTTT.

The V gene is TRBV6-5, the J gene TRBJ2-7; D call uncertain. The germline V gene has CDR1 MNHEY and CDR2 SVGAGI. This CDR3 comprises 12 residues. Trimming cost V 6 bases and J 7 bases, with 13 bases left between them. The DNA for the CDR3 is TGTGCCAGCAGCAGGCACAGAAAAGAGCAGTACTTC. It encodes CASSRHRKEQYF.

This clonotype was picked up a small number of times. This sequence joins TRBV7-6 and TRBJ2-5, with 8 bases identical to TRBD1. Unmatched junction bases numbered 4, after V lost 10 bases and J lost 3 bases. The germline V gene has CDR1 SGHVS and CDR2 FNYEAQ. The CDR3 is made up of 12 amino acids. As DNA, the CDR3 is TGTGCCACTGGACAGGGCGAAGAGACCCAGTACTTC. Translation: CATGQGEETQYF.

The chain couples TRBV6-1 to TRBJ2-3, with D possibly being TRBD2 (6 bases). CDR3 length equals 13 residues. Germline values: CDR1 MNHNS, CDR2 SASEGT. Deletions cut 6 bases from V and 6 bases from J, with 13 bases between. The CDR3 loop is CASSSGDADTQYF. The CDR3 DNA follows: TGTGCCAGCAGCTCGGGGGACGCTGATACGCAGTATTTT.

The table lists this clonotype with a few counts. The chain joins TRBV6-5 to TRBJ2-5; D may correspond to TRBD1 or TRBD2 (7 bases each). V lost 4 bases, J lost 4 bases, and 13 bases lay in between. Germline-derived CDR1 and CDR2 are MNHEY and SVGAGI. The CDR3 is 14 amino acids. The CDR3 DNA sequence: TGTGCCAGCAGTTTCGACAGGGAGGGAGAGACCCAGTACTTC. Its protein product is CASSFDREGETQYF.

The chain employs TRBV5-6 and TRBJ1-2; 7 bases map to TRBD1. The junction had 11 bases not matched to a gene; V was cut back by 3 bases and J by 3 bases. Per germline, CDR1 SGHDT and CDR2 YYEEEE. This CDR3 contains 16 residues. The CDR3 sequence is CASSWNTYTGDYGYTF. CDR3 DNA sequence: TGTGCCAGCAGCTGGAATACTTATACAGGGGACTATGGCTACACCTTC.

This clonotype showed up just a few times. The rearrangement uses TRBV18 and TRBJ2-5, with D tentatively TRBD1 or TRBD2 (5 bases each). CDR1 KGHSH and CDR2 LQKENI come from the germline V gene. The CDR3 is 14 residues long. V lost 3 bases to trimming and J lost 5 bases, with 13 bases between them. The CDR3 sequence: CASSPRPWGETQYF. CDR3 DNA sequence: TGTGCCAGCTCACCCCGACCGTGGGGGGAGACCCAGTACTTC.

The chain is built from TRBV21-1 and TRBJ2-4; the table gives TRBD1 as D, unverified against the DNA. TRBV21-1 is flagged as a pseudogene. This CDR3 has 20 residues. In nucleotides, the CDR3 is TGTGCCAGCAGTCCCCAGGGCAGGGGAAGGTCCACATATCTGGGTGACATTCAGTACTTC. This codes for CASSPQGRGRSTYLGDIQYF.

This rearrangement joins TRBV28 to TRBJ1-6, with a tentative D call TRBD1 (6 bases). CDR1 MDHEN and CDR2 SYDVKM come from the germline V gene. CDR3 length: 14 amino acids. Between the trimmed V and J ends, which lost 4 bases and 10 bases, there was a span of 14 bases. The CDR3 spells CASSSWAGGSPLHF. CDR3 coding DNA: TGTGCCAGCAGTTCTTGGGCCGGGGGCTCACCCCTCCACTTT.

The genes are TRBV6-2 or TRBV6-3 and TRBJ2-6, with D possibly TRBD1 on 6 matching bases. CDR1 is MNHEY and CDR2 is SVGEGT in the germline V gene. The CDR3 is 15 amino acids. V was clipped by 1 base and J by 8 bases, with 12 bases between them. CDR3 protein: CASSYYQGKSNVLTF. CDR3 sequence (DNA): TGTGCCAGCAGTTACTACCAGGGGAAATCCAACGTCCTGACTTTC.

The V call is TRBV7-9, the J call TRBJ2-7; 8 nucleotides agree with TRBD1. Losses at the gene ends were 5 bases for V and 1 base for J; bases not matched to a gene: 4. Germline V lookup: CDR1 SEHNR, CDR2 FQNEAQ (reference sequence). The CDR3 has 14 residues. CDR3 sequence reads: CASSPRQGSYEQYF. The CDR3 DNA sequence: TGTGCCAGCAGCCCCCGACAGGGGTCCTACGAGCAGTACTTC.